This T cell receptor beta chain was retrieved from a study of blood T cell repertoires in COVID-19. Study information: Sites in the United States, Italy and Spain provided acute and convalescent COVID-19 samples.

Study processing details: The authors estimated nucleated cell counts from reference gene primer amplification. Generated by immunoSEQ multiplex PCR, the TCRdb table keeps only in-frame clones and is missing some. The D gene and trimming were derived from the DNA, and the V and J assignments and clone size from that table. The table records some 18,000 clones, more than 75% of them present only once. V was pared by 5 bases and J by 7 bases, with 16 bases of the junction left unmatched. The CDR3 runs 17 residues. Germline lookup yields CDR1 SGHNT and CDR2 YENEEA. The sample taken for sequencing was peripheral blood. V usage is TRBV11-3 and J usage is TRBJ2-7; the match to TRBD1 covers 11 bases. This clonotype was obtained from a human donor in a cohort sampled during active COVID-19. CDR3 coding DNA: TGTGCCAGCAGCAAAGATAGGACAGGGGGCGAACCTGGGGAGCAGTACTTC. This codes for CASSKDRTGGEPGEQYF.